Presented here are 21 T cell receptor beta chains from one specimen sequenced in a study of blood T cell repertoires in COVID-19 (dated by TCRdb to about 2020). Library preparation employed the immunoSEQ multiplex PCR assay. TCRdb carries this immuneACCESS record with in-frame sequences only. Its versions omit some clonotypes, under half of them owing to an unresolved V gene in the studies checked, with the rest unexplained. A total of around 120,000 clones appear in this sample, around 76% of them only once. 2% to 2.5% of the sample belongs to the ten largest clones. Source material: peripheral blood. These TCRs come from a man in his sixties or seventies with acute or convalescent COVID-19.

The V call is TRBV10-3, the J call TRBJ2-3; 8 bases match TRBD2. Germline CDR1 is ENHRY and CDR2 is SYGVKD. This CDR3 region has 15 residues. The V gene end was trimmed by 7 bases and the J gene end by 1 base; junction bases not matched to a gene: 7. The CDR3 bases are TGTGCCATCAAGGGTTCAGCGGGGGGCACAGATACGCAGTATTTT. Amino acid sequence: CAIKGSAGGTDTQYF.

The CDR3: CTSSRPPETSGLGTQYF. DNA for the CDR3: TGCACCAGCAGCCGCCCTCCCGAGACTAGCGGTTTAGGGACCCAGTACTTC. The chain links TRBV1 to TRBJ2-5; the table names TRBD2, a call not compared with the DNA. TRBV1 is a pseudogene. The CDR3 length is 17 residues.

The genes are TRBV3-1 (or the pseudogene TRBV3-2) and TRBJ1-1; D is perhaps TRBD1 (6 bases). There are 13 residues in the CDR3. Germline lookup yields CDR1 LGHDT and CDR2 YNNKEL (reference sequence). Trimming pared 5 bases from V and 5 bases from J, leaving 12 bases between. CDR3 nucleotide sequence: TGTGCCAGCAGCAAACAGGGTTGGACTGAAGCTTTCTTT. It encodes CASSKQGWTEAFF.

The rearrangement uses TRBV5-1 and TRBJ2-1, with TRBD2 identical over 10 bases. CDR1 SGHRS and CDR2 YFSETQ come from the germline V gene. The length of the CDR3 is 15 residues. V trimming: 0 bases; J trimming: 15 bases; junction bases outside the gene matches: 12. Here the CDR3 DNA reads TGCGCCAGCAGCTTGGGACTAGCGGGTTTCGATATTCCGTTCTTC. Translation gives CASSLGLAGFDIPFF.

The chain recombines TRBV29-1 with TRBJ2-7; TRBD1 matches at 7 bases. V lost 7 bases and J lost 5; bases outside the gene matches: 8. This CDR3 region has 12 residues. Per germline, CDR1 SQVTM and CDR2 ANQGSEA. The CDR3 loop is CSAIPTGNEQYF. The CDR3 DNA is TGCAGCGCTATCCCGACAGGGAACGAGCAGTACTTC.

In its sample, this clone was seen many times. The rearrangement uses TRBV5-4 and TRBJ1-5; D may be TRBD1 (6 bases). Between the trimmed V and J ends, which lost 1 base and 4 bases, there was a span of 12 bases. CDR1 is SGHNT and CDR2 is YYREEE in the germline V gene (reference sequence). The CDR3 is 15 residues long. The DNA of the CDR3 is TGTGCCAGCAGCTTGAAGGGGGGGGAGAATCAGCCCCAGCATTTT. The encoded protein is CASSLKGGENQPQHF.

This sequence joins TRBV6-5 and TRBJ2-4; D might be TRBD2 (7 bases). The CDR3 loop spans 14 amino acids. The germline gives CDR1 MNHEY, CDR2 SVGAGI. V was cut by 0 bases and J by 8 bases, with 11 bases left in between. The CDR3 sequence is CASSYSRGGDIQYF. The CDR3 DNA sequence: TGTGCCAGCAGTTACTCGAGAGGGGGGGACATTCAGTACTTC.

The rearrangement links TRBV9 to TRBJ1-3; D might be TRBD1 (6 bases). The CDR3 spans 19 residues. V lost 4 bases to trimming and J lost 4 bases, with 27 bases between them. Germline CDR1 is SGDLS and CDR2 is YYNGEE. The CDR3 here is CASSFSKTGTTGDGNTIYF. The CDR3 DNA reads as TGTGCCAGCAGCTTTTCTAAGACAGGCACCACGGGCGACGGAAACACCATATATTTT.

The chain couples TRBV14 to TRBJ2-7; D is perhaps TRBD1 (6 bases). This CDR3 spans 14 amino acids. Germline assignment: CDR1 SGHDN and CDR2 FVKESK. Trimming removed 4 bases at V and 4 bases at J, with 14 bases between. The CDR3 is CASSRAGTRYEQYF. The CDR3 region has the DNA TGTGCCAGCAGCCGTGCCGGGACACGTTACGAGCAGTACTTC. The variable domain in full, completed from reference TRBV14 and TRBJ2-7, reads EAGVTQFPSHSVIEKGQTVTLRCDPISGHDNLYWYRRVMGKEIKFLLHFVKESKQDESGMPNNRFLAERTGGTYSTLKVQPAELEDSGVYFCASSRAGTRYEQYFGPGTRLTVT.

The chain recombines TRBV9 with TRBJ1-2; D perhaps matches TRBD1 (5 bases). V lost 4 bases and J 8 bases, leaving 24 bases between the germline ends. Germline V lookup: CDR1 SGDLS, CDR2 YYNGEE. The CDR3 is 16 residues long. The CDR3 sequence is CASSPQPGDRVGGYTF. CDR3 sequence (DNA): TGTGCCAGCAGCCCCCAGCCTGGAGACAGAGTAGGCGGCTACACCTTC. The variable domain in full, with the rest retrieved from reference TRBV9 and TRBJ1-2, is DSGVTQTPKHLITATGQRVTLRCSPRSGDLSVYWYQQSLDQGLQFLIQYYNGEERAKGNILERFSAQQFPDLHSELNLSSLELGDSALYFCASSPQPGDRVGGYTFGSGTRLTVV.

This clone was seen many times. J is TRBJ2-7 and V is TRBV18, with a weak D call TRBD1 (6 bases). The CDR3 covers 16 residues. Trimming removed 3 bases at V and 0 bases at J, with 15 bases between. CDR1 KGHSH and CDR2 LQKENI come from the germline V gene. The CDR3 sequence is CASSPQGTASSYEQYF. The CDR3 DNA reads TGTGCCAGCTCACCCCAGGGGACGGCCTCCTCCTACGAGCAGTACTTC.

The chain links TRBV18 to TRBJ1-5; 11 nucleotides match TRBD1. Per germline, CDR1 KGHSH and CDR2 LQKENI. With V trimmed by 2 bases and J by 3 bases, 9 bases remained unmatched. The CDR3 runs 18 residues. CDR3 protein: CASSPSDRGRLVNQPQHF. The CDR3 nucleotides read TGTGCCAGCTCACCATCGGACAGGGGGCGACTAGTCAATCAGCCCCAGCATTTT.

This chain connects TRBV7-2 to TRBJ2-7; 11 nucleotides align to TRBD2. CDR3 size: 14 residues. V gave up 3 bases and J gave up 2 bases; unmatched junction bases: 0. Per germline, CDR1 SGHTA and CDR2 FQGNSA. The CDR3 loop reads CASSFSGGAYEQYF. The DNA for the CDR3 is TGTGCCAGCAGCTTTAGCGGGGGGGCCTACGAGCAGTACTTC.

The rearrangement uses TRBV10-1 and TRBJ2-3; D is perhaps TRBD2 (5 bases). Trimming took off 4 bases at V and 1 base at J, with 15 bases between the two ends. There are 16 residues in the CDR3. Germline V lookup: CDR1 WNHNN, CDR2 SYGVQD (reference sequence). The DNA for the CDR3 is TGCGCCAGCAGTGCTACATCCCGGACTGGCACAGATACGCAGTATTTT. Protein product: CASSATSRTGTDTQYF.

The chain has TRBV3-1 (or the pseudogene TRBV3-2) and TRBJ1-1; TRBD1 is a possible D gene (6 bases). CDR3 length: 18 residues. CDR1 and CDR2 (germline): LGHDT, YNNKEL (reference sequence). V gave up 1 base and J gave up 0 bases, with 18 bases separating them. The chain's CDR3 is CASSQGLILGGLNTEAFF. Written as DNA, the CDR3 is TGTGCCAGCAGCCAAGGGTTAATCCTTGGGGGCTTGAACACTGAAGCTTTCTTT.

As DNA, the CDR3 is TGCAGCGTACAGGAATTTATTAATGAAAAACTGTTTTTT. It encodes CSVQEFINEKLFF. This sequence joins TRBV29-1 and TRBJ1-4; TRBD1 might be the D (5 bases). Germline V lookup: CDR1 SQVTM, CDR2 ANQGSEA. The CDR3 spans 13 residues. The germline V and J ends were trimmed by 6 bases and 4 bases, with 12 bases remaining between them.

This chain connects TRBV29-1 to TRBJ1-2; 7 bases fit TRBD1. The CDR3 is 12 residues long. V lost 7 bases and J lost 7; bases outside the gene matches: 9. Germline CDR1 SQVTM, CDR2 ANQGSEA. The CDR3 DNA reads as TGCAGCGGGGGACAGCAAATAGGTGGCTACACCTTC. It specifies CSGGQQIGGYTF. Together with reference TRBV29-1 and TRBJ1-2, the CDR3 gives the full variable domain: SAVISQKPSRDICQRGTSLTIQCQVDSQVTMMFWYRQQPGQSLTLIATANQGSEATYESGFVIDKFPISRPNLTFSTLTVSNMSPEDSSIYLCSGGQQIGGYTFGSGTRLTVV.

The CDR3 nucleotides read TGTGCCAGCAGTGAAGGAAGAGGTAGATCCCACGAGCAGTACTTC. This encodes CASSEGRGRSHEQYF. The chain has TRBV6-1 and TRBJ2-7; D gene uncertain. This CDR3 comprises 15 residues. CDR1 is MNHNS and CDR2 is SASEGT in the germline V gene. The V gene lost 1 base and the J gene lost 5 bases, with 15 bases spanning the gap.

This clone appeared a few times. The chain carries TRBV25-1 and TRBJ1-2; no clear D gene. CDR3 length: 11 residues. Per germline, CDR1 MGHDK and CDR2 SYGVNS. V gave up 6 bases and J gave up 9 bases, with 11 bases separating them. CDR3 bases: TGTGCCAGCAGCGGAGGGTCGAGCTACACCTTC. It codes for CASSGGSSYTF.

The chain has TRBV9 and TRBJ2-7, with D maybe TRBD2 (5 bases). This CDR3 contains 16 residues. Germline V gene sequence: CDR1 SGDLS, CDR2 YYNGEE. Trimming removed 0 bases from V and 3 bases from J, with 16 bases in between. This chain's CDR3 is CASSVEVEGSLYEQYF. As DNA, the CDR3 is TGTGCCAGCAGCGTAGAGGTCGAGGGAAGTCTCTACGAGCAGTACTTC.

The CDR3 DNA reads as TGTGCCAGCAGCCAGGGTATGCGGACTAGCTCCTACAATGAGCAGTTCTTC. This gives the protein CASSQGMRTSSYNEQFF. The chain has TRBV5-6 and TRBJ2-1, with 7 nucleotides matching TRBD2. With 4 bases clipped from V and 0 bases from J, the junction kept 10 bases outside the gene matches. There are 17 residues in the CDR3. Germline V gene data show CDR1 as SGHDT and CDR2 as YYEEEE.